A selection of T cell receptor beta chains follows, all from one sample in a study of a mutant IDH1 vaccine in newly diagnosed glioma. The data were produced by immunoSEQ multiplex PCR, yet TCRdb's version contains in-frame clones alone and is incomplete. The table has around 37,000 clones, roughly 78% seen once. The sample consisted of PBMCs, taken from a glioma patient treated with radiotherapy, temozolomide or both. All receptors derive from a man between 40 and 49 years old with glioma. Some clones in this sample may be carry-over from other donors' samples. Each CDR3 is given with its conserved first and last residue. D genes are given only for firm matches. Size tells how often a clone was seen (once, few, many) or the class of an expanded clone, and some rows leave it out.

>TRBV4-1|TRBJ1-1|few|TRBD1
TGCGCCAGCAGCCATAGGGACAGGGGTCGCGAAGCTTTCTTT
CASSHRDRGREAFF
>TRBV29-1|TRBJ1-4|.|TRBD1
TGCAGCGTTGCTCGGTTCTTACAGGGGACGGGTGAAAAACTGTTTTTT
CSVARFLQGTGEKLFF
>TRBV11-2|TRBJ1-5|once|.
TGTGCCAGCAGCTTAGGCCGGAGCAATCAGCCCCAGCATTTT
CASSLGRSNQPQHF
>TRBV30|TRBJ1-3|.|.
TGTGGGGGGGGAAGGCGAGGAAACACCATATATTTT
CGGGRRGNTIYF
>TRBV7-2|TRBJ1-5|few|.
TGTGCCAGCAGCCCCCCCGGCAGTGCGAATCAGCCCCAGCATTTT
CASSPPGSANQPQHF
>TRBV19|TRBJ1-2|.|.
TGTGCCAGTAGTCATAGGACAGACTATGGCTACACCTTC
CASSHRTDYGYTF
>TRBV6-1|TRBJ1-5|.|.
TGTGCCAGCAGTGAACGAGCTGATCAGCCCCAGCATTTT
CASSERADQPQHF
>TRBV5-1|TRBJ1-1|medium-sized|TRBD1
TGCGCCAGCAGCTTCCAAACCGGGACAGGGGGGAACACTGAAGCTTTCTTT
CASSFQTGTGGNTEAFF
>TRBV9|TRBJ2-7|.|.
TGTGCCAGCAGCGTAGAAGGGACATCCTCCTACGAGCAGTACTTC
CASSVEGTSSYEQYF
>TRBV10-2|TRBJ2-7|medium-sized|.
TGCGCCAGCAGCATGGGTTCCTACGAGCAGTACTTC
CASSMGSYEQYF
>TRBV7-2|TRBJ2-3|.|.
TGTGCCAGCAGCTCTAGCGCAATCACAGATACGCAGTATTTT
CASSSSAITDTQYF
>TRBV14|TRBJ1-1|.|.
TGTGCCAGCAGCTTTTGGAGTCGCGGTAGCACTGAAGCTTTCTTT
CASSFWSRGSTEAFF
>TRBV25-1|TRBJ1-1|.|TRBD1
TGTGCCAGCAGTGAATCTCTGACAGGGTGGAATGAAGCTTTCTTT
CASSESLTGWNEAFF
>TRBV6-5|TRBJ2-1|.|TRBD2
TGTGCCAGCAGCAAGGGACTAGTAAATGAGCAGTTCTTC
CASSKGLVNEQFF
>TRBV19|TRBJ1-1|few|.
TGTGCCAGTATGAAGTCTCAGAACACTGAAGCTTTCTTT
CASMKSQNTEAFF
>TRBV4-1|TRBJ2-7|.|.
TGCGCCAGCAGCCAAGATACCAGGAGCTCCTACGAGCAGTACTTC
CASSQDTRSSYEQYF
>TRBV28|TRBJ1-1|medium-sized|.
TGTGCCGCCACCAGCCACCGACTCCTGAACACTGAAGCTTTCTTT
CAATSHRLLNTEAFF
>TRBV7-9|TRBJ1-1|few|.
TGTGCCAGCAGCTTGGGGCCCATGAACACTGAAGCTTTCTTT
CASSLGPMNTEAFF
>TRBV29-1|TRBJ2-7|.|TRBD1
TGCAGCGTTGGGGACAGGGAAGTCTCCTACGAGCAGTACTTC
CSVGDREVSYEQYF
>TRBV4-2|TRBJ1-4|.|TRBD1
TGTGCCAGCAGCTACGGGACAGGGAGGGCCGAAAAACTGTTTTTT
CASSYGTGRAEKLFF
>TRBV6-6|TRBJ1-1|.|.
TGTGCCAGCAGTTTAGAAGCTTTCTTT
CASSLEAFF
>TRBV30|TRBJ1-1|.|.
TGTGCCTGGACCCTGGACAGCTACACTGAAGCTTTCTTT
CAWTLDSYTEAFF
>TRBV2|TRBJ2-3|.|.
TGTGCCAGCGGAAAATGGGGTAGCACAGATACGCAGTATTTT
CASGKWGSTDTQYF
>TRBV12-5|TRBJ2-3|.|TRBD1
TGTGCTAGTGGCCGGACAGGGTGGTCAGATACGCAGTATTTT
CASGRTGWSDTQYF
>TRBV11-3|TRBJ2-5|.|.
TGTGCCAGCAGCCCTCGACAGGGAGGAGAGGAGACCCAGTACTTC
CASSPRQGGEETQYF